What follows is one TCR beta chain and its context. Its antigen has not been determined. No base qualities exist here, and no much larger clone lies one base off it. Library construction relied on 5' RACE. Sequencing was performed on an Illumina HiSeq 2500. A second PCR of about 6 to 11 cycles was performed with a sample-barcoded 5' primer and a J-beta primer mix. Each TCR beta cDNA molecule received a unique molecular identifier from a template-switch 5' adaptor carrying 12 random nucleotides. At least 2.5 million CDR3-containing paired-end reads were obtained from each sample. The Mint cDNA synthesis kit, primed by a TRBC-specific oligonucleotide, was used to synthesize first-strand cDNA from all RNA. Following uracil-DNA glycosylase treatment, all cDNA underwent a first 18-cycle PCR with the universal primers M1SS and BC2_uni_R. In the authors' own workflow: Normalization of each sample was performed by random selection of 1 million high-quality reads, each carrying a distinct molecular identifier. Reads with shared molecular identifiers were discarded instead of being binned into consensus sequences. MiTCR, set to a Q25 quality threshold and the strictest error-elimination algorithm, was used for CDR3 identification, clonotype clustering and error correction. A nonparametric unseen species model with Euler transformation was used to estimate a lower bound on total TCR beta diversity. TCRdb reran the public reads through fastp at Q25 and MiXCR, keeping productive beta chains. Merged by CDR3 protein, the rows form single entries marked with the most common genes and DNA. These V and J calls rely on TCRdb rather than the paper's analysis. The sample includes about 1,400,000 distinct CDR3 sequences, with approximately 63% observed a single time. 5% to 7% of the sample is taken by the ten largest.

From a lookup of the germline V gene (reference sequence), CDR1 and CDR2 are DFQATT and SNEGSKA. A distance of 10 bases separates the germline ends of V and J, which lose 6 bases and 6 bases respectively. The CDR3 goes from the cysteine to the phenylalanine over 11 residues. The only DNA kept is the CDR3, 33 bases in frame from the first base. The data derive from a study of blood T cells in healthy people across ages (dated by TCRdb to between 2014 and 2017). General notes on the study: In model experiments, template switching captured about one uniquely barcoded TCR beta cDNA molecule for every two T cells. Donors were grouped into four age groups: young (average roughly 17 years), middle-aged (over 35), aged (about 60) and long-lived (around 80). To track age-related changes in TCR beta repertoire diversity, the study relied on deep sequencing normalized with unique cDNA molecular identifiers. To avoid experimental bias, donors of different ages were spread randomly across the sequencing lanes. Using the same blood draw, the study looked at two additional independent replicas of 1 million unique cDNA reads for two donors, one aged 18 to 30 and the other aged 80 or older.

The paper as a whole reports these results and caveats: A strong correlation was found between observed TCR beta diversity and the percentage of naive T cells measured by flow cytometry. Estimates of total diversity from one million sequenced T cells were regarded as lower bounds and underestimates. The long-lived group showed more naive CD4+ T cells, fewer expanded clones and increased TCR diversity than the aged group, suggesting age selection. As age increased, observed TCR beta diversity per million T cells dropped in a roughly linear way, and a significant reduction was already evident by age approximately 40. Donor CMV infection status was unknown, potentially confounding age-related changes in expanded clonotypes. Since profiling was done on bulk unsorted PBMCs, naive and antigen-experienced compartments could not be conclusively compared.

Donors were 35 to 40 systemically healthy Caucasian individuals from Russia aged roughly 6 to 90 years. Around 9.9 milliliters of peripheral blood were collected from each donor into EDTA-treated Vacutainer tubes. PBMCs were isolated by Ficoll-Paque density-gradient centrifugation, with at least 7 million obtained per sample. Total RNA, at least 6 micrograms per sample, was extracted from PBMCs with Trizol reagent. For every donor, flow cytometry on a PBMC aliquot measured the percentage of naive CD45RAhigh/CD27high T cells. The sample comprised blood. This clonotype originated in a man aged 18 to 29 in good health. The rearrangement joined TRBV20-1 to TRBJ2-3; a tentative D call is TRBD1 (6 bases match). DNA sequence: TGCAGTGCCCTCCAGGGGGATACGCAGTATTTT. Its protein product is CSALQGDTQYF.